This T cell receptor beta chain was identified in a study of CD8+ T cells in alopecia areata. Stated treatment: oral pan-JAK inhibitor, 5-10 mg twice daily. Sequencing templates came from extracted RNA that was reverse transcribed into cDNA. Only in-frame clones appear in the TCRdb table, and some are missing; sequencing was by immunoSEQ multiplex PCR. Of about 190,000 clones listed, around 60% were seen once; the top ten hold approximately 0.7%. Of note for this clone: Antigen: not known.

Study-wide results and limits: Among the top 100, expanded CD8+ clones, as well as scalp clonality, were significantly decreased by tofacitinib. Researchers report lesional scalp, most notably alopecia totalis/universalis, outstripped normal scalp in clonality. Mice gave a clearer picture of TCR sharing than patients did, possibly for HLA-related reasons. While tofacitinib was given, many expanded lesional clones persisted in scalp and blood.

The receptor was derived from a human donor with alopecia areata. Sequences were derived from CD4+ T cells sorted from blood, sampled at week 4, from a patient treated with tofacitinib.

The CDR3 spells CASTGGQSNQPQHF. The CDR3 DNA reads as TGTGCCAGCACCGGGGGGCAGAGCAATCAGCCCCAGCATTTT. The chain links TRBV7-8 to TRBJ1-5; maybe TRBD1 (6 bases). The CDR3 spans 14 residues. Looked up from germline, CDR1 is SGHVS and CDR2 is FQNEAQ. Between the trimmed V and J ends, which lost 7 bases and 1 base, there was a span of 11 bases.